This TCR beta chain was recovered during a study of T cell responses to AZD1222 COVID-19 vaccine. Study-level findings and limits: Regions left unmutated in variants are reportedly the target of nearly half of spike-specific TCRs. Donors were largely white British and mainly female; clonal diversity was possibly underestimated. It was only 6 or 7 AZD1222 recipients who were seropositive at baseline.

A word on this clone: Its antigen is not known.

Trimming cost V 4 bases and J 0 bases; bases outside gene matches: 4. The germline gives CDR1 SGHDT, CDR2 YYEEEE. CDR3 length equals 16 residues. The table came from immunoSEQ multiplex PCR; TCRdb's copy has only in-frame clones and leaves some out. Here the sample spans some 99,000 clones, roughly 87% being singletons. The V and J genes are TRBV5-6 and TRBJ1-6; TRBD1 agrees at 7 bases. Here the sequenced sample was peripheral blood, taken on day 0 of AZD1222 vaccination. The receptor was isolated from an adult in good health. The CDR3 here is CASSRDSRSYNSPLHF. For the CDR3, the DNA is TGTGCCAGCAGCCGGGACAGTCGCTCCTATAATTCACCCCTCCACTTT.